The clone carrying this T cell receptor (beta chain) was picked up a small number of times. Its matching antigen is unknown. Time point of the sample: persistent/refractory GD, antithyroid drugs over 5 years with positive TRAb. PBMC RNA served as the TCR library source. The data originate from a study of regulatory T cells in long-lasting Graves disease. Looked up from germline, CDR1 is PRHDT and CDR2 is FYEKMQ (reference sequence). J lost 4 bases, V lost 7 bases, and 11 bases had no gene match. The CDR3 is made up of 17 amino acids. Study results and limitations: The study found persistent patients shared more public clonotypes (approximately 2,700) than new patients (nearly 1,000). Under persistent disease, TRBV28, TRBJ1-2 and TRBJ2-5 were used preferentially.

Arm-PCR of CDR3 regions and iRepertoire HTBI primers were used to build TCR beta libraries. One entry per CDR3 protein results from TCRdb running MiXCR on the multiplex PCR reads. The sample consists of about half a million distinct CDR3 sequences, approximately 22% of them appearing once. The receptor comes from a female donor with Graves disease. V gene TRBV13 combines with J gene TRBJ2-2; 11 bases fit TRBD2. Sequences were derived from peripheral blood mononuclear cells (PBMCs), sampled when the disease was refractory, from a patient treated with antithyroid drugs. CDR3 sequence: CASIHRGLAASTGELFF. The CDR3 DNA sequence: TGTGCCAGCATACACCGGGGACTAGCGGCGAGCACCGGGGAGCTGTTTTTT.